This T cell receptor (beta chain) was documented in a study of PD-L1 blockade in urothelial cancer. TCRdb keeps only in-frame clones here, not all; method: immunoSEQ multiplex PCR. The sample includes roughly 51,000 clones, around 83% of them seen just once. Germline lookup yields CDR1 SGHTA and CDR2 FQGNSA. V was pared by 2 bases and J by 0 bases, with 4 bases of the junction left unmatched. This CDR3 contains 16 residues. Time point in this sample: pretreatment peripheral blood. The chain employs TRBV7-2 and TRBJ1-3, with 7 positions matching TRBD1. The sequence was obtained from a man between 60 and 75 years old with urothelial cancer. The specimen was PBMCs, collected around atezolizumab (anti-PD-L1) treatment. CDR3 loop: CASSLNPGGSGNTIYF. CDR3 coding DNA: TGTGCCAGCAGCTTAAACCCAGGGGGCTCTGGAAACACCATATATTTT.